These T cell receptor beta chains were read from a single sample in a study of T-cell reconstitution after alpha-beta-depleted transplantation in children. TCRdb reanalysed the PCR reads using MiXCR and keeps one entry per CDR3 protein. The sample lists hundreds of thousands of distinct CDR3 sequences; under 20% were seen once. Material: PBMCs, mostly from graft donor cells, obtained 360 days after TCRalphabeta/CD19-depleted stem cell transplant. The origin of the receptors is a male patient younger than 18 who had a stem cell transplant for acute lymphoblastic leukemia, so the T cells may come from the graft donor. The CDR3 runs from the conserved cysteine through the conserved F or W. The D gene is left open where the match is weak. Expanded clones are given a class, and other clones once, few, many or no size at all.

v_call: TRBV5-1; cdr3_length: 16; d_call: NA; j_call: TRBJ2-7; clone_size: few; cdr3_nt: TGCGCCAGCAGCCCCCAGGACCCGGGATCCTCCTACGAGCAGTACTTC; cdr3_aa: CASSPQDPGSSYEQYF
v_call: TRBV3-1; cdr3_length: 14; d_call: TRBD1; j_call: TRBJ1-5; clone_size: few; cdr3_nt: TGTGCCAGCAGCCAAGAGAACAGGGGTCAGCCCCAGCATTTT; cdr3_aa: CASSQENRGQPQHF
v_call: TRBV29-1; cdr3_length: 14; d_call: TRBD1; j_call: TRBJ2-3; clone_size: few; cdr3_nt: TGCAGCGTTGTGACAGGGGGGATGAAATATACGCAGTATTTT; cdr3_aa: CSVVTGGMKYTQYF
v_call: TRBV5-1; cdr3_length: 14; d_call: NA; j_call: TRBJ1-5; clone_size: few; cdr3_nt: TGCGCCAGCAGCTTAGATGAGGGAATTCAGCCCCAGCATTTT; cdr3_aa: CASSLDEGIQPQHF
v_call: TRBV5-1; cdr3_length: 12; d_call: NA; j_call: TRBJ2-7; clone_size: NA; cdr3_nt: TGCGCCAGCAGCAAACTTCCCTACGAGCAGTACTTC; cdr3_aa: CASSKLPYEQYF
v_call: TRBV12-5; cdr3_length: 15; d_call: TRBD1; j_call: TRBJ1-2; clone_size: few; cdr3_nt: TGTGCTAGTGGTCCTCGACAGGGACTCTACTATGGCTACACCTTC; cdr3_aa: CASGPRQGLYYGYTF
v_call: TRBV4-1; cdr3_length: 14; d_call: NA; j_call: TRBJ2-7; clone_size: few; cdr3_nt: TGCGCCAGCAGCCAAGATGCGGTCTCCTACGAGCAGTACTTC; cdr3_aa: CASSQDAVSYEQYF
v_call: TRBV19; cdr3_length: 12; d_call: NA; j_call: TRBJ2-2; clone_size: many; cdr3_nt: TGTGCCAGTAGTATAGTCCCCGGGGAGCTGTTTTTT; cdr3_aa: CASSIVPGELFF
v_call: TRBV7-8; cdr3_length: 13; d_call: NA; j_call: TRBJ2-7; clone_size: few; cdr3_nt: TGTGCCAGCAGAAGGGCGGACCACTACGAGCAGTACTTC; cdr3_aa: CASRRADHYEQYF
v_call: TRBV6-5; cdr3_length: 15; d_call: TRBD2; j_call: TRBJ2-1; clone_size: few; cdr3_nt: TGTGCCAGCAGTTACATTAGCGGGAGGAGAAGTGAGCAGTTCTTC; cdr3_aa: CASSYISGRRSEQFF
v_call: TRBV20-1; cdr3_length: 12; d_call: NA; j_call: TRBJ2-5; clone_size: NA; cdr3_nt: TGCAGTGCTAGGGACCAACAAGAGACCCAGTACTTC; cdr3_aa: CSARDQQETQYF
v_call: TRBV15; cdr3_length: 12; d_call: NA; j_call: TRBJ2-1; clone_size: NA; cdr3_nt: TGTGCCACCAGCGCACAGTATACTGAGCAGTTCTTC; cdr3_aa: CATSAQYTEQFF
v_call: TRBV5-1; cdr3_length: 15; d_call: NA; j_call: TRBJ2-1; clone_size: many; cdr3_nt: TGCGCCAGCAGCGGTCGGCGGAGCAAACTCTATGAGCAGTTCTTC; cdr3_aa: CASSGRRSKLYEQFF
v_call: TRBV13; cdr3_length: 15; d_call: TRBD2; j_call: TRBJ2-3; clone_size: few; cdr3_nt: TGTGCCAGCAGCTTCCCTAGCGGGAGGCCCGATACGCAGTATTTT; cdr3_aa: CASSFPSGRPDTQYF
v_call: TRBV14; cdr3_length: 15; d_call: TRBD1; j_call: TRBJ2-3; clone_size: once; cdr3_nt: TGTGCCAGCAGCCAAGCAGGGACAGTTAAGTATACGCAGTATTTT; cdr3_aa: CASSQAGTVKYTQYF
v_call: TRBV7-9; cdr3_length: 15; d_call: NA; j_call: TRBJ2-1; clone_size: NA; cdr3_nt: TGTGCCAGCAGCAGCGCCCGCCCAGGAGTCAATGAGCAGTTCTTC; cdr3_aa: CASSSARPGVNEQFF
v_call: TRBV7-8; cdr3_length: 16; d_call: TRBD2; j_call: TRBJ2-7; clone_size: NA; cdr3_nt: TGTGCCAGCAGCTTAGTTGAAACTAGCGGGAGATACGAGCAGTACTTC; cdr3_aa: CASSLVETSGRYEQYF
v_call: TRBV5-1; cdr3_length: 14; d_call: NA; j_call: TRBJ2-3; clone_size: few; cdr3_nt: TGCGCCAGCAGCTTTAGGCTCATCACAGATACGCAGTATTTT; cdr3_aa: CASSFRLITDTQYF
v_call: TRBV11-2; cdr3_length: 16; d_call: TRBD2; j_call: TRBJ2-3; clone_size: few; cdr3_nt: TGTGCCAGCAGCGCAACTAGCGGGAGTTTCTCAGATACGCAGTATTTT; cdr3_aa: CASSATSGSFSDTQYF
v_call: TRBV7-3; cdr3_length: 16; d_call: TRBD2; j_call: TRBJ2-1; clone_size: NA; cdr3_nt: TGTGCCAGCAGTTTTAGCTTGGCGGGAGGGTACAATGAGCAGTTCTTC; cdr3_aa: CASSFSLAGGYNEQFF
v_call: TRBV5-5; cdr3_length: 17; d_call: TRBD2; j_call: TRBJ2-3; clone_size: few; cdr3_nt: TGTGCCAGCAGCTTTGCCCGACTAGCGGGAGTATGGGATACGCAGTATTTT; cdr3_aa: CASSFARLAGVWDTQYF
v_call: TRBV7-9; cdr3_length: 14; d_call: NA; j_call: TRBJ1-1; clone_size: few; cdr3_nt: TGTGCCAGCAGCTTCGGGGGATTGAGCGCTGAAGCTTTCTTT; cdr3_aa: CASSFGGLSAEAFF
v_call: TRBV12-3/TRBV12-4; cdr3_length: 18; d_call: TRBD2; j_call: TRBJ2-3; clone_size: NA; cdr3_nt: TGTGCCAGCAGTTTATACGGGCGGGAGCAGTCAGAGGTCGGTACGCAGTATTTT; cdr3_aa: CASSLYGREQSEVGTQYF
v_call: TRBV28; cdr3_length: 13; d_call: NA; j_call: TRBJ1-2; clone_size: few; cdr3_nt: TGTGCCACTCAAACCGACAGTTTGGGCGGCTACACCTTC; cdr3_aa: CATQTDSLGGYTF
v_call: TRBV25-1; cdr3_length: 13; d_call: NA; j_call: TRBJ2-7; clone_size: NA; cdr3_nt: TGTGCCAGCAGTGAAGGTTTCCCCTACGAGCAGTACTTC; cdr3_aa: CASSEGFPYEQYF
v_call: TRBV5-1; cdr3_length: 17; d_call: TRBD2; j_call: TRBJ2-1; clone_size: NA; cdr3_nt: TGCGCCAGCAGCTTCACTAGCGGGAGGAGCGCCTACAATGAGCAGTTCTTC; cdr3_aa: CASSFTSGRSAYNEQFF
v_call: TRBV7-9; cdr3_length: 14; d_call: NA; j_call: TRBJ2-1; clone_size: NA; cdr3_nt: TGTGCCAGCAGCTTAACTGCGGGGAACAATGAGCAGTTCTTC; cdr3_aa: CASSLTAGNNEQFF
v_call: TRBV5-1; cdr3_length: 16; d_call: NA; j_call: TRBJ2-2; clone_size: few; cdr3_nt: TGCGCCAGCAGCTCCGGGTCAGGATCCTCGACCGGGGAGCTGTTTTTT; cdr3_aa: CASSSGSGSSTGELFF
v_call: TRBV2; cdr3_length: 15; d_call: TRBD2; j_call: TRBJ2-1; clone_size: few; cdr3_nt: TGTGCCACAAGACTCAGGGAAAGCGGGAGCAATGAGCAGTTCTTC; cdr3_aa: CATRLRESGSNEQFF
v_call: TRBV20-1; cdr3_length: 16; d_call: TRBD2; j_call: TRBJ2-1; clone_size: few; cdr3_nt: TGCAGTGCTAGGGCCCGGGAGCGGGAGATATACAATGAGCAGTTCTTC; cdr3_aa: CSARAREREIYNEQFF
v_call: TRBV5-1; cdr3_length: 14; d_call: NA; j_call: TRBJ2-3; clone_size: NA; cdr3_nt: TGCGCCAGCAACATCCCAGAAGGTTCAGATACGCAGTATTTT; cdr3_aa: CASNIPEGSDTQYF
v_call: TRBV20-1; cdr3_length: 14; d_call: TRBD2; j_call: TRBJ2-7; clone_size: many; cdr3_nt: TGCAGTGCCTTAACGGGAGGGCGAGACTACGAGCAGTACTTC; cdr3_aa: CSALTGGRDYEQYF
v_call: TRBV20-1; cdr3_length: 15; d_call: TRBD2; j_call: TRBJ2-7; clone_size: many; cdr3_nt: TGCAGTGCTGCTGTCGATAGCGGGGAACCCTACGAGCAGTACTTC; cdr3_aa: CSAAVDSGEPYEQYF